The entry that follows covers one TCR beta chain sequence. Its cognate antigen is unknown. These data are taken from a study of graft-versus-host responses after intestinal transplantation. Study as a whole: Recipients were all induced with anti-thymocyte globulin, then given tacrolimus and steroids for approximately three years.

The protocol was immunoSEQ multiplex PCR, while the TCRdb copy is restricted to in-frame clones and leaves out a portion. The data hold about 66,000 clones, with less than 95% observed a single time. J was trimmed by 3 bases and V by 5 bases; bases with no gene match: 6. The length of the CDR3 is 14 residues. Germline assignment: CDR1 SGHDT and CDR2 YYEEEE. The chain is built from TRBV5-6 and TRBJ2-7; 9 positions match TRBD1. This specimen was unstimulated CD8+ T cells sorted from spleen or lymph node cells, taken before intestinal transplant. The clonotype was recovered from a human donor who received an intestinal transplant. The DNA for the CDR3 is TGTGCCAGCAGTATCGCGGGACAGGGCTACGAGCAGTACTTC. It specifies CASSIAGQGYEQYF. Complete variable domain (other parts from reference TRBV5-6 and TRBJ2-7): DAGVTQSPTHLIKTRGQQVTLRCSPKSGHDTVSWYQQALGQGPQFIFQYYEEEERQRGNFPDRFSGHQFPNYSSELNVNALLLGDSALYLCASSIAGQGYEQYFGPGTRLTVT.